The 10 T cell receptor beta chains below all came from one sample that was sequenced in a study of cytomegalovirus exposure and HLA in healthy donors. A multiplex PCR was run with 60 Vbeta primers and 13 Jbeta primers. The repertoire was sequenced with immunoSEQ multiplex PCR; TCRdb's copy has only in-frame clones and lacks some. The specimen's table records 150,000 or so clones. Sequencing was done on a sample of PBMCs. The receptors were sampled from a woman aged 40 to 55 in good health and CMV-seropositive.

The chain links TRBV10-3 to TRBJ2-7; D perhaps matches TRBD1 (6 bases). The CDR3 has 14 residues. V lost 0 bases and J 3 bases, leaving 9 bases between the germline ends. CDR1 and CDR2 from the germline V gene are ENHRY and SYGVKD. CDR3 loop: CAISESGQNYEQYF. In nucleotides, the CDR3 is TGTGCCATCAGTGAGTCGGGACAAAACTACGAGCAGTACTTC.

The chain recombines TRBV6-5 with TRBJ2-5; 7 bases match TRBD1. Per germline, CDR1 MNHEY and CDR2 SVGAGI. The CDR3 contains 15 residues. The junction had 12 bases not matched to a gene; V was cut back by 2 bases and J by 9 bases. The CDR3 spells CASSYGVTQGMAQYF. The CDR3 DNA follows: TGTGCCAGCAGTTACGGGGTAACACAGGGGATGGCCCAGTACTTC.

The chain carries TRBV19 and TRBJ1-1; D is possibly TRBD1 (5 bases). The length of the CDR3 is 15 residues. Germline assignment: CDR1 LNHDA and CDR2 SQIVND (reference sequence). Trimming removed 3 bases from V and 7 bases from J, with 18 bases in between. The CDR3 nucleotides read TGTGCCAGTAGTATCAGAAACACTGGGGGAGGTGAAGCTTTCTTT. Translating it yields CASSIRNTGGGEAFF.

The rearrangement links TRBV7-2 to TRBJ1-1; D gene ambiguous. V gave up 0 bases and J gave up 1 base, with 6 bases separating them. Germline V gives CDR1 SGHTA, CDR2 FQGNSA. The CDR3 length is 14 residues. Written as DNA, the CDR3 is TGTGCCAGCAGCTTAGCGGCAAGGAACACTGAAGCTTTCTTT. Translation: CASSLAARNTEAFF.

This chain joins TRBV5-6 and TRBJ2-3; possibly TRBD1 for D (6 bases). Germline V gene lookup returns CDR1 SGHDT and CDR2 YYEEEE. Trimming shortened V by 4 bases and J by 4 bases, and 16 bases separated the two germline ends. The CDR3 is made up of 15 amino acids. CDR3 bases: TGTGCCAGCAGCCTGGGGGCCTTCAGGGCAGATACGCAGTATTTT. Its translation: CASSLGAFRADTQYF.

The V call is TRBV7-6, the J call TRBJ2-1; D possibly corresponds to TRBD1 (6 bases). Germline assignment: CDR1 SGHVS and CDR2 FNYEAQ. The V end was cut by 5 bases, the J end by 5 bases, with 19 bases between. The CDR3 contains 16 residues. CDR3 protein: CASSRSLGGPHNEQFF. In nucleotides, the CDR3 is TGTGCCAGCAGCCGGTCCCTAGGGGGTCCTCACAATGAGCAGTTCTTC.

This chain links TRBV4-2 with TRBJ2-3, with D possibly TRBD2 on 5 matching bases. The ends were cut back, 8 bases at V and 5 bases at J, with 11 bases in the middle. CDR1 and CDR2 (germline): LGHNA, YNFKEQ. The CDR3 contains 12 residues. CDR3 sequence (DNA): TGTGCCAGCGGGAGAGCACAAGATACGCAGTATTTT. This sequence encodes CASGRAQDTQYF.

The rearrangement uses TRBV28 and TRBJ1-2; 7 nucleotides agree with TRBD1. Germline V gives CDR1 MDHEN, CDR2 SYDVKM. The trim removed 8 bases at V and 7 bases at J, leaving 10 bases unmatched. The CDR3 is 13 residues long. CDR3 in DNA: TGTGCCAGCGTGTATAGGGGGCGTCGTGGCTACACCTTC. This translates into CASVYRGRRGYTF.

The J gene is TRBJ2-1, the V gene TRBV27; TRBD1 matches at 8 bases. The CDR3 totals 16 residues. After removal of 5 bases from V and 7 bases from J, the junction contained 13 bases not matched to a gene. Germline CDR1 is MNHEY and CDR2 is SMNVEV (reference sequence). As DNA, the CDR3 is TGTGCCAGCAGTCTCCTACCGACAGGGGTGGGGAATGAGCAGTTCTTC. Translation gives CASSLLPTGVGNEQFF.

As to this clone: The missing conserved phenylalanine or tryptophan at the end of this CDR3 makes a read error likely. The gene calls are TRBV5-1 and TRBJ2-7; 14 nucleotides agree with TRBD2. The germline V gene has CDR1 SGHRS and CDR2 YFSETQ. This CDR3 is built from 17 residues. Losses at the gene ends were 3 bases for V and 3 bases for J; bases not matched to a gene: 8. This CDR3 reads CASSSQTSGRADYEQYL. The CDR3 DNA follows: TGCGCCAGCAGCTCTCAGACTAGCGGGAGGGCGGACTACGAGCAGTACCTC.